The clone carrying this TCR beta chain has a single count. Unmatched junction bases numbered 9, after V lost 4 bases and J lost 5 bases. Germline V gene lookup returns CDR1 LGHNA and CDR2 YNFKEQ. The CDR3 has 18 residues. The data derive from a study of blood T cell repertoires in COVID-19. Study overall: Sites in the United States, Italy and Spain provided acute and convalescent COVID-19 samples.

Under the authors' procedure: Amplification from reference gene primers served as the basis for estimated nucleated cell counts. Only in-frame clones appear in the TCRdb table, and some are missing; sequencing was by immunoSEQ multiplex PCR. The V and J calls and clone size are taken from that table; D and trimming were inferred from the DNA. Among around 130,000 clones listed, just under 80% were seen once. This TCR derives from a man between 60 and 75 years old with active or convalescent COVID-19. The sequencing sample was made of peripheral blood. The rearrangement joins TRBV4-2 to TRBJ2-2; 14 bases agree with TRBD2. Here the CDR3 reads CASSPLGLAGGPTGELFF. The CDR3 bases are TGTGCCAGCAGCCCCCTTGGACTAGCGGGAGGTCCTACCGGGGAGCTGTTTTTT.